This note documents a single TCR beta chain sequence. Its antigen specificity is not known. No base qualities exist here, and no much larger clone lies one base off it. The library was prepared using the immunoSEQ multiplex PCR assay. For most patients, genomic DNA was isolated using the Qiagen DNeasy Blood and Tissue Kit and was shipped frozen to Adaptive Biotechnologies for TCR sequencing. High-throughput TCR-beta CDR3 sequencing of genomic DNA from most patients was performed by Adaptive Biotechnologies. On the study's bioinformatics: Adaptive's ImmunoSEQ software was the source of the TCR sequencing data for around 20 patients, while a few other patients were processed with MiXCR and VDJtools. To correct CD4 versus CD8 sorting errors, sequences present in both subsets at a frequency ratio below 5:1 were removed. Because the origin of CDR3 nucleotide sequences shared between donor and recipient could not be assigned, those sequences were removed. At least 2-fold expansion over unstimulated cells and a minimum CFSE-low frequency of 0.002% (template counts) or 0.001% (read counts) were required for clones to be classified as alloreactive. Clones detected in sequenced pre-transplant spleen, lymph node, or MLR CFSE-low populations of the donor or recipient were defined as mappable. Cumulative frequency of alloreactive clones was calculated as a percentage of all sequences weighted by copy number. Drawn from immuneACCESS, this table holds only the in-frame rearrangements with V and J called that TCRdb kept. Clones are partly lost; checked studies trace under half to an unresolved V gene and leave the rest unexplained. From that table come the V and J calls and clone size; the DNA was used to work out D and trimming. This sample is represented by 100,000 or so clones; 80% to 95% of them were singletons. Jointly, the top ten make up around 0.15% of the sample.

The sample's time point label, in plain terms: cells obtained before transplantation from donor or recipient. CD3+CD4+ and CD3+CD8+ populations were FACS-sorted from unstimulated pre-transplant donor and recipient cells taken from spleen or lymph nodes. These data are taken from a study of graft-versus-host responses after intestinal transplantation (dated by TCRdb to the early 2020s). Regarding the complete study: The transplants that recipients got were multivisceral, liver-intestinal, or isolated intestinal. Anti-thymocyte globulin induction was given to all recipients, followed by maintenance tacrolimus and steroids for approximately 3 years. Donor T cell macrochimerism was defined as a peak of at least 4% donor T cells among recipient peripheral blood mononuclear cells. Bulk TCR-beta CDR3 sequencing was used to track graft-versus-host and host-versus-graft alloreactive T cell clones in the graft, circulation and bone marrow after intestinal transplantation. Samples from a few later patients were sequenced in-house on an Illumina MiSeq with MiXCR processing rather than by the commercial service. Alloreactive clones were identified by sequencing pre-transplant mixed lymphocyte reaction products and comparing them with unstimulated pre-transplant donor and recipient T cells. The cohort enrolled under 25 intestinal transplant recipients including one retransplant, and a few patients lacking pretransplant specimens were excluded. Study-level results and caveats: GvH clones turned up in recipient bone marrow, with some appearing earlier in ileal mucosa or blood, a pattern consistent with an intestinal mucosal origin. In patients with donor T cell macrochimerism, the allografts had high GvH to HvG T cell clonal ratios. Conclusions were limited by the relatively low number and heterogeneity of intestinal transplant patients. Early after transplant, peak levels of circulating GvH clones were associated with declines in HvG clones.

The CDR3 holds 16 amino acids from the cysteine to the phenylalanine. Solely the CDR3 DNA is kept, with 48 bases framed from the first base. Here V drops 2 bases and J drops 4 bases, and the junction holds 8 bases not matched to any gene. CDR1 is given as MNHNS and CDR2 as SASEGT, both from the germline V gene. This clonotype was sampled from a human donor who received an intestinal transplant. In this chain, TRBV6-1 is recombined with TRBJ2-5, with 9 bases aligning to TRBD2. The sample was unstimulated CD4+ T cells sorted from spleen or lymph node cells, taken before intestinal transplant. CDR3 sequence: CASSERGGGARETQYF. The nucleotide sequence is TGTGCCAGCAGTGAAAGGGGCGGGGGGGCTAGAGAGACCCAGTACTTC.